The following is a T cell receptor (beta chain) sequence with its context. MiXCR, applied by TCRdb to the 5' RACE reads, yields one record per CDR3 protein. The repertoire consists of 360,000 or so distinct CDR3 sequences, with 25% to 30% occurring once and the leading ten covering 13%. The data belong to a study of T-cell memory formation after mild COVID-19. Germline V gives CDR1 LGHNA, CDR2 YNFKEQ. V lost 2 bases and J 2 bases, leaving 10 bases between the germline ends. The CDR3 runs 14 residues. The chain joins TRBV4-2 to TRBJ2-7, with D perhaps TRBD2 (5 bases). Sequencing input: PBMCs or a T cell subset sorted from them (not recorded which). This TCR was recovered from an adult woman who had mild COVID-19 (a few samples of this study predate the infection). Cell type and time point are not known. The CDR3 reads CASSQIGETYEQYF. The DNA of the CDR3 is TGTGCCAGCAGCCAAATCGGGGAAACCTACGAGCAGTACTTC.